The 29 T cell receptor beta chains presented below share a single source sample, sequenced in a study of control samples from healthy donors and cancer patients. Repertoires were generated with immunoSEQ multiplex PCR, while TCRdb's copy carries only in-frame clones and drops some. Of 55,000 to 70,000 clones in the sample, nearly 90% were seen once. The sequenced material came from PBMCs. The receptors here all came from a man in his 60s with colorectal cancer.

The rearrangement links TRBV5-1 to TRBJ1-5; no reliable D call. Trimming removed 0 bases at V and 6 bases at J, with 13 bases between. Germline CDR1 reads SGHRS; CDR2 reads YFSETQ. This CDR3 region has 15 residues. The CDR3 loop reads CASSLEGGSVQPQHF. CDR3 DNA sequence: TGCGCCAGCAGCTTGGAGGGAGGGTCAGTTCAGCCCCAGCATTTT.

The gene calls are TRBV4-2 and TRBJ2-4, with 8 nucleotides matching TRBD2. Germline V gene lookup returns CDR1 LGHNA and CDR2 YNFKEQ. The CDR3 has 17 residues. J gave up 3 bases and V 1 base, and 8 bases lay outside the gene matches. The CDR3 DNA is TGTGCCAGCAGCCAAGGGGGGAGCGGGGGTTTCAAAAACATTCAGTACTTC. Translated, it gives CASSQGGSGGFKNIQYF.

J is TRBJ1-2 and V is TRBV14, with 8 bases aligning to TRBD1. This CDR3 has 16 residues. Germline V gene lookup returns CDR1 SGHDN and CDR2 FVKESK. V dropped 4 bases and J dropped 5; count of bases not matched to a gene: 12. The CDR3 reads CASSPNPTGGIYGYTF. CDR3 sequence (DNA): TGTGCCAGCAGCCCAAACCCCACAGGGGGAATATATGGCTACACCTTC.

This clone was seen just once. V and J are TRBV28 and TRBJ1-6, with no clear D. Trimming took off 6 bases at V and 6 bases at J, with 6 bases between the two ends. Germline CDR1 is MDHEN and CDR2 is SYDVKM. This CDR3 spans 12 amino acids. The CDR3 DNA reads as TGTGCCAGCAGACTGACTAATTCACCCCTCCACTTT. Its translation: CASRLTNSPLHF.

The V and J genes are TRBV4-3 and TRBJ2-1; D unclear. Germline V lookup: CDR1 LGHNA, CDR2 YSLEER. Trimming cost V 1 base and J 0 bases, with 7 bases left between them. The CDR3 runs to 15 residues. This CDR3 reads CASSQARSSYNEQFF. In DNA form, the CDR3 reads TGCGCCAGCAGCCAAGCCCGCAGCTCCTACAATGAGCAGTTCTTC.

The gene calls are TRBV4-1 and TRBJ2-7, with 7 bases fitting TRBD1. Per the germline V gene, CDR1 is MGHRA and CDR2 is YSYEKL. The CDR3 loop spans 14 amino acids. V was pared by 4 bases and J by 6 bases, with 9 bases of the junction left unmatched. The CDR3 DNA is TGCGCCAGCAGCCTACAGGGGTTCCCCTCCGAGCAGTACTTC. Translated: CASSLQGFPSEQYF.

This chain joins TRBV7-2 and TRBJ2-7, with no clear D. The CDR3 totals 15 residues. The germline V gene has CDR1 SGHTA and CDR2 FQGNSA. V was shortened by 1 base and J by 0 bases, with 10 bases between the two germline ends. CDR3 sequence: CASSLEGGLSYEQYF. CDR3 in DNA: TGTGCCAGCAGCTTAGAAGGTGGCCTCTCCTACGAGCAGTACTTC.

This CDR3 reads CASSRRNLRQTDTQYF. CDR3 in DNA: TGTGCCAGCAGCCGGAGGAACCTCCGACAGACGGATACGCAGTATTTT. The chain joins TRBV11-2 to TRBJ2-3, with D perhaps being TRBD1 or TRBD2 (5 bases each). This CDR3 comprises 16 residues. Trimming removed 5 bases from V and 6 bases from J, with 21 bases in between. Germline V lookup: CDR1 SGHAT, CDR2 FQNNGV.

CDR3 residues: CASSQTDSLFYNEQFF. The CDR3 coding sequence is TGTGCCAGCAGCCAAACCGACAGCCTATTTTACAATGAGCAGTTCTTC. This chain connects TRBV3-1 (or the pseudogene TRBV3-2) to TRBJ2-1; a possible D gene is TRBD1 (5 bases). The V gene lost 2 bases and the J gene lost 4 bases, with 15 bases spanning the gap. Germline V lookup: CDR1 LGHDT, CDR2 YNNKEL (reference sequence). This CDR3 has 16 residues.

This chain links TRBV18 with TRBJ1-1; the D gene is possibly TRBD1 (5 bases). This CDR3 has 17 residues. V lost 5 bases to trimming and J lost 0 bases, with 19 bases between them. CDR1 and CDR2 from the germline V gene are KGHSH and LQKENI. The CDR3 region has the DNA TGTGCCAGCTCAACTCTGACAGAGGCGGACCTGAACACTGAAGCTTTCTTT. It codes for CASSTLTEADLNTEAFF.

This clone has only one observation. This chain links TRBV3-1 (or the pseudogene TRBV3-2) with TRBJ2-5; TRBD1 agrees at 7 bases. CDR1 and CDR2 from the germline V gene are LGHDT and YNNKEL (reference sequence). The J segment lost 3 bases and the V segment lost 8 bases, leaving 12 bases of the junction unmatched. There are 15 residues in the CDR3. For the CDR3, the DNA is TGTGCCAGCGGACCGGGACAGAGAGTAAAAGAGACCCAGTACTTC. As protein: CASGPGQRVKETQYF.

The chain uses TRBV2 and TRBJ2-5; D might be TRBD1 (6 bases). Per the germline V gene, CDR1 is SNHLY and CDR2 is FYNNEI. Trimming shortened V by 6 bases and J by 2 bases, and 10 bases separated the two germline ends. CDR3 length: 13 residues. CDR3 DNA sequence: TGTGCCAGCAGGGACAGCGAACAAGAGACCCAGTACTTC. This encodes CASRDSEQETQYF.

The DNA for the CDR3 is TGTGCCAGCAGCCAAGAACTAGCGGGGGGCACAGATACGCAGTATTTT. Its translation is CASSQELAGGTDTQYF. The rearrangement uses TRBV4-2 and TRBJ2-3; 11 nucleotides line up with TRBD2. The trim removed 0 bases at V and 1 base at J, leaving 0 bases unmatched. CDR1 LGHNA and CDR2 YNFKEQ come from the germline V gene. The CDR3 totals 16 residues.

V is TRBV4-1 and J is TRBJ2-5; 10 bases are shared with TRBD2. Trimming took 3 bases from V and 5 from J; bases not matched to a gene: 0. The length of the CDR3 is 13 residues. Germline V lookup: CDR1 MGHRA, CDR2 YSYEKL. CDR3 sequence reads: CASSQTSGETQYF. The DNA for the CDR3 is TGCGCCAGCAGCCAGACTAGCGGGGAGACCCAGTACTTC.

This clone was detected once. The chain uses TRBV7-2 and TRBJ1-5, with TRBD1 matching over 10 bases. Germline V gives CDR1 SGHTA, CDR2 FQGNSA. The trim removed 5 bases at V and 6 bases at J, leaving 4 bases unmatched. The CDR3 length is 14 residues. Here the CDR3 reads CASSHDRGPQPQHF. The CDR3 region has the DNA TGTGCCAGCAGCCACGACAGGGGGCCTCAGCCCCAGCATTTT.

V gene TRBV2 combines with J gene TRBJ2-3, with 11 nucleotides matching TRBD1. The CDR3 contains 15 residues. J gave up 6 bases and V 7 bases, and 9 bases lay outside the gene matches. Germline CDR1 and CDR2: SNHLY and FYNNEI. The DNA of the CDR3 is TGTGCCAGCAAACCGGGGACAGGGGGTGTGGATACGCAGTATTTT. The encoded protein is CASKPGTGGVDTQYF.

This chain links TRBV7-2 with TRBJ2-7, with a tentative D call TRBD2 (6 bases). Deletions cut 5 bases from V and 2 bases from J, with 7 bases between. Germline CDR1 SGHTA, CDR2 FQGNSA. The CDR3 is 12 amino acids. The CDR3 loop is CASSPGAYEQYF. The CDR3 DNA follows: TGTGCCAGCAGCCCGGGGGCCTACGAGCAGTACTTC.

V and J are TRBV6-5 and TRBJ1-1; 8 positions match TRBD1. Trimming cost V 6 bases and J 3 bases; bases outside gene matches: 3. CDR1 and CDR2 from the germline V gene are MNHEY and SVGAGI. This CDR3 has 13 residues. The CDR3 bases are TGTGCCAGCAGGAGACAGGGGTACACTGAAGCTTTCTTT. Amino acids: CASRRQGYTEAFF.

CDR3 nucleotides: TGCGCCAGCAGAGAGGGACAGGGGAGCGCCGGGGAGCTGTTTTTT. This encodes CASREGQGSAGELFF. The V and J genes are TRBV5-1 and TRBJ2-2; 10 bases align to TRBD1. The J segment lost 6 bases and the V segment lost 5 bases, leaving 7 bases of the junction unmatched. Germline CDR1 reads SGHRS; CDR2 reads YFSETQ. The CDR3 loop spans 15 amino acids.

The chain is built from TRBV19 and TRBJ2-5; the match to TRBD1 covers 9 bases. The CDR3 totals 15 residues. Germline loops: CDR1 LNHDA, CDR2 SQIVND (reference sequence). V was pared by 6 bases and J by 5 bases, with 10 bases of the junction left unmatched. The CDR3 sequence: CASSTTTGGVETQYF. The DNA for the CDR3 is TGTGCCAGTAGCACTACAACAGGGGGCGTGGAGACCCAGTACTTC.

CDR3 DNA sequence: TGTGCCAGCCTGAGGCAGGGCCGCACCGGGGAGCTGTTTTTT. Translation gives CASLRQGRTGELFF. This rearrangement joins TRBV19 to TRBJ2-2, with D maybe TRBD1 (5 bases). Trimming took 9 bases from V and 4 from J, leaving 15 bases between them. This CDR3 is built from 14 residues. The germline gives CDR1 LNHDA, CDR2 SQIVND (reference sequence).

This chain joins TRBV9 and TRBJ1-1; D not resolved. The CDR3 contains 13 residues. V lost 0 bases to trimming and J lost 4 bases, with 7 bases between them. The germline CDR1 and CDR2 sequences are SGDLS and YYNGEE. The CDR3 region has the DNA TGTGCCAGCAGCGTAGGAACGGGCACTGAAGCTTTCTTT. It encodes CASSVGTGTEAFF.

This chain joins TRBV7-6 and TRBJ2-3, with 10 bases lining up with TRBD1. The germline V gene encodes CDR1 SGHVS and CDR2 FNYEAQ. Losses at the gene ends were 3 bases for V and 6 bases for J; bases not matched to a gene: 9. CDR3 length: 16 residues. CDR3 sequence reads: CASSFAGTGAGDTQYF. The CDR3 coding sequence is TGTGCCAGCAGCTTCGCCGGGACAGGGGCGGGTGATACGCAGTATTTT.

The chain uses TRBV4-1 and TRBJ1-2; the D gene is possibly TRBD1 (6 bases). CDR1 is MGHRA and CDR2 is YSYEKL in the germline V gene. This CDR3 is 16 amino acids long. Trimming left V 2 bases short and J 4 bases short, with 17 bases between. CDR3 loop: CASSQPQGGGRYGYTF. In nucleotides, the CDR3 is TGCGCCAGCAGCCAACCACAGGGTGGGGGTCGCTATGGCTACACCTTC.

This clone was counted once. The CDR3 nucleotides are TGCGCCAGCAGTGCGGCTAGCGGGGGAGATACGCAGTATTTT. Encoded protein: CASSAASGGDTQYF. This rearrangement joins TRBV10-1 to TRBJ2-3; 10 positions agree with TRBD2. The germline V gene encodes CDR1 WNHNN and CDR2 SYGVQD (reference sequence). V gave up 4 bases and J gave up 5 bases; unmatched junction bases: 3. This CDR3 comprises 14 residues.

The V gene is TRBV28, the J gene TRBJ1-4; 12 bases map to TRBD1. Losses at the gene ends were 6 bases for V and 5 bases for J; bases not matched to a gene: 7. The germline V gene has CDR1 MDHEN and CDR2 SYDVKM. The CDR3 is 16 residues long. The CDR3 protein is CASRTGQGAKNEKLFF. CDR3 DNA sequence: TGTGCCAGCAGGACGGGACAGGGGGCGAAGAATGAAAAACTGTTTTTT.

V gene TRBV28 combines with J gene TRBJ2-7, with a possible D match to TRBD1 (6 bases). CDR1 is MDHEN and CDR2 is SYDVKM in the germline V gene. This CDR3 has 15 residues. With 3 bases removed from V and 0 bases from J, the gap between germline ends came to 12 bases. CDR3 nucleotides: TGTGCCAGCAGTTTGCCAGGGGCAATCTCCTACGAGCAGTACTTC. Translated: CASSLPGAISYEQYF.

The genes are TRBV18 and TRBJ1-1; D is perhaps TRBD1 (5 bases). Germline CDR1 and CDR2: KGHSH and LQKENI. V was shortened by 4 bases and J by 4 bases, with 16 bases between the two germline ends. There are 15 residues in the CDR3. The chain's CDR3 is CASSQFSREGTEAFF. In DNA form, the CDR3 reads TGTGCCAGCTCACAGTTCTCCAGGGAGGGCACTGAAGCTTTCTTT.

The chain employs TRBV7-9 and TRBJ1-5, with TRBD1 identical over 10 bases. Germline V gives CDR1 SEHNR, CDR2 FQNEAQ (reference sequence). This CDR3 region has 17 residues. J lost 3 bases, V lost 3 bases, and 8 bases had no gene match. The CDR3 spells CASSFFFGTGDNQPQHF. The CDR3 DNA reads TGTGCCAGCAGCTTTTTTTTCGGGACAGGGGACAATCAGCCCCAGCATTTT.